Listed below are T cell receptor beta chains from one sample, sequenced in a study of PD-1 blockade in classical Hodgkin lymphoma. Assay used: immunoSEQ multiplex PCR; TCRdb lists only in-frame clones, some missing. The sample contains some 20,000 clones, roughly 80% of which appear only once. The sequencing used peripheral blood mononuclear cells (PBMCs), collected at baseline. These receptors were collected from a human donor with classical Hodgkin lymphoma. CDR3s include the opening cysteine and the closing phenylalanine or tryptophan. Fields, in order: V gene, D gene, J gene, clone size, CDR3 DNA, CDR3 protein. A D gene is named only where the DNA matches it firmly. Not all rows give a size; the values are once, few, many and, for expanded clones, a class.

TRBV28	.	TRBJ2-3	.	TGTGCCAGCAAAACGGCTCAAGGGAGTGTGTCGGATACGCAGTATTTT	CASKTAQGSVSDTQYF
TRBV7-3	TRBD1	TRBJ1-1	few	TGTGCCAGCAGCATAGACAGGGCGGAGGGCACTGAAGCTTTCTTT	CASSIDRAEGTEAFF
TRBV9	.	TRBJ2-5	.	TGTGCCAGCAGCTCTCTAGGGGTCGGAGAGACCCAGTACTTC	CASSSLGVGETQYF
TRBV6-5	TRBD1	TRBJ2-3	.	TGTGCCAGCAGTTCCCTCACAGGGGGAAACGGAGATACGCAGTATTTT	CASSSLTGGNGDTQYF
TRBV7-2	.	TRBJ2-3	.	TGTGCCAGCCAGGGTTGGGCCACAGATACGCAGTATTTT	CASQGWATDTQYF
TRBV11-2	TRBD1	TRBJ2-3	.	TGTGCCAGCAGCCTTAGGACAGGGGCAGCAGATACGCAGTATTTT	CASSLRTGAADTQYF
TRBV28	TRBD1	TRBJ1-1	.	TGTGCCAGCAGTTCCGAGGGGGCGAGGGACACTGAAGCTTTCTTT	CASSSEGARDTEAFF
TRBV7-2	.	TRBJ1-2	.	TGTGCCAGCAGCCTGATGAACTATGGCTACACCTTC	CASSLMNYGYTF
TRBV7-8	.	TRBJ1-2	.	TGTGCCAGCAGCTTTACAGGGAGGGGCGGCTACACCTTC	CASSFTGRGGYTF
TRBV5-1	.	TRBJ1-1	once	TGCGCCAGCAGACTGTCGGAGGGCTACACTGAAGCTTTCTTT	CASRLSEGYTEAFF
TRBV9	.	TRBJ2-7	.	TGTGCCAGCAGCGTAGACCTGGGGATCTACGAGCAGTACTTC	CASSVDLGIYEQYF
TRBV4-1	.	TRBJ2-7	.	TGCGCCAGCAGCCAAGACCCGCAAAACCTCGAGCAGTACTTC	CASSQDPQNLEQYF
TRBV7-8	.	TRBJ2-1	.	TGTGCCAGCAGCTTTTCCGCGCAAGGCATCTTCTTC	CASSFSAQGIFF
TRBV19	TRBD1	TRBJ2-7	.	TGTGCCAGTAGTTCGGGACAGGGTAACGAGCAGTACTTC	CASSSGQGNEQYF
TRBV6-5	TRBD1	TRBJ1-2	.	TGTGCCAGCAGTTACTCGTGGGACAGGGAATCGTCGGGCTACACCTTC	CASSYSWDRESSGYTF
TRBV19	TRBD1	TRBJ1-5	.	TGTGCCAGTAGTATGGGACAGGGTTTCGGACAGCCCCAGCATTTT	CASSMGQGFGQPQHF
TRBV4-3	.	TRBJ2-4	.	TGCGCCAGCAGCCGATCTGGCGGAGGGGCCAAAAACATTCAGTACTTC	CASSRSGGGAKNIQYF
TRBV2	.	TRBJ2-5	.	TGTGCCACCCGGGGGAGAAGCAGCAGCCAAGAGACCCAGTACTTC	CATRGRSSSQETQYF